This T cell receptor beta chain was obtained from a study of shared clonotypes between healthy human individuals. Background on the study: Each donor had three CD4 naive, three CD4 memory, two CD8 naive and one CD8 memory plate.

Germline assignment: CDR1 LNHDA and CDR2 SQIVND (reference sequence). V lost 7 bases and J lost 6, with 21 bases in between. This CDR3 has 15 residues. Clones were sequenced by immunoSEQ multiplex PCR, and TCRdb holds only the in-frame ones, with some missing. The sample lists roughly 2.2 million clones; 85% to 95% were seen once. This TCR was sampled from a man aged 18-30 years in good health. Some clones in this sample may be carry-over from other donors' samples. The chain has TRBV19 and TRBJ1-1; D remains ambiguous. Sequenced sample: naive CD4+ T cells from PBMCs. Subset noted: CD45RA+ positively selected. This chain's CDR3 is CASKSTRELVSEAFF. The CDR3 DNA reads as TGTGCCAGTAAATCGACTCGTGAATTAGTGTCTGAAGCTTTCTTT.